This T cell receptor (beta chain) was captured by sequencing in a study of blood T cell repertoires in COVID-19. Background on the study: Whether acute or convalescent, the COVID-19 samples came from the United States, Italy and Spain. The analysed material was cDNA or gDNA that came from T cells, B-cell-depleted T cells, or PBMCs.

Trimming left V 4 bases short and J 2 bases short, with 13 bases between. The CDR3 is 14 residues long. CDR1 is SGHRS and CDR2 is YFSETQ in the germline V gene. In the source study's methods: Researchers report that nucleated cell counts were estimated from reference gene primer amplification. TCRdb's copy holds only in-frame clones and misses some; the assay was immunoSEQ multiplex PCR. That table is the source of V, J and clone size, and D and trimming were worked out from the DNA. Of about 250,000 clones listed, about 85% are singletons. The TCR sequence derives from a man aged 18 to 29 with active or convalescent COVID-19. The chain is built from TRBV5-1 and TRBJ2-7; D possibly corresponds to TRBD2 (6 bases). Sequenced input: peripheral blood. In nucleotides, the CDR3 is TGCGCCAGCAGCGACCTCGAGCGGGCCTACGAGCAGTACTTC. Its translation: CASSDLERAYEQYF. The full variable domain, rest sourced from reference TRBV5-1 and TRBJ2-7, is KAGVTQTPRYLIKTRGQQVTLSCSPISGHRSVSWYQQTPGQGLQFLFEYFSETQRNKGNFPGRFSGRQFSNSRSEMNVSTLELGDSALYLCASSDLERAYEQYFGPGTRLTVT.